This T cell receptor beta chain was identified during a study of cytomegalovirus exposure and HLA in healthy donors. General study results and limits: In a later analysis, donors in an Asian-associated ancestry cluster reportedly had fewer N-insertions in productive TCRs than the cohort mean. A list of around 150 TCR beta chains associated with cytomegalovirus was given.

PCR used 60 Vbeta primers and 13 Jbeta primers. Only in-frame clones appear in the TCRdb table, and some are missing; sequencing was by immunoSEQ multiplex PCR. Altogether about 160,000 clones are present, around 74% being singletons, with the ten largest covering 6.3%. On this clone itself: Its antigen is currently unknown.

At collection, donors were nominally healthy, but unrecorded immune exposures were probable. Trimming cost V 4 bases and J 2 bases, with 11 bases left between them. The CDR3 is 14 amino acids. Germline lookup yields CDR1 LNHDA and CDR2 SQIVND (reference sequence). Input material: PBMCs. This TCR came from a man aged 50-60 years in good health and CMV-seropositive. This chain connects TRBV19 to TRBJ2-5; a possible D gene is TRBD2 (5 bases). CDR3 nucleotide sequence: TGTGCCAGTAGTACCTCGGGAAATCAAGAGACCCAGTACTTC. Protein product: CASSTSGNQETQYF.